This T cell receptor (beta chain) was sequenced for a study of control samples from healthy donors and cancer patients. Germline CDR1 WNHNN, CDR2 SYGVQD (reference sequence). Trimming pared 4 bases from V and 1 base from J, leaving 7 bases between. The CDR3 sequence is 13 residues long. Clones were sequenced by immunoSEQ multiplex PCR, and TCRdb holds only the in-frame ones, with some missing. The table has about 130,000 clones, approximately 89% seen once. J is TRBJ2-5 and V is TRBV10-1; D not resolved. This receptor was taken from a man in his fifties or sixties with head and neck cancer. Sequences were obtained from PBMCs. CDR3 protein: CASSASAQETQYF. In DNA, the CDR3 is TGCGCCAGCAGTGCGTCCGCCCAAGAGACCCAGTACTTC.